This T cell receptor beta chain comes out of a study of identical twins. Findings of the study overall: While abundant cord blood beta clonotypes carried fewer insertions, memory repertoires showed no such pattern. Instead of following the same donors, the conclusions were based on cross-sectional statistical analysis.

A universal primer binding site was introduced by template switching. The final cDNA contained unique molecular identifiers. Using its own MiXCR run on the 5' RACE reads, TCRdb lists one record per CDR3 protein. The repertoire includes around 240,000 distinct CDR3 sequences, about 10% of them detected once, and 10% sits in the top ten. Comments on this clonotype: Antigen specificity is unknown.

V shed 0 bases, J shed 8 bases, and the junction held 4 bases outside the gene matches. CDR3 size: 14 residues. The germline CDR1 and CDR2 sequences are SGHRS and YFSETQ. The source of this sequence is a man between 45 and 60 years old in good health. This chain joins TRBV5-1 and TRBJ1-2, with TRBD1 matching over 10 bases. The sequenced sample was memory T cells sorted from blood. This CDR3 reads CASSLEGQGRGYTF. The CDR3, as DNA: TGCGCCAGCAGCTTGGAGGGACAGGGGAGGGGCTACACCTTC.